This T cell receptor beta chain was observed in a study of shared clonotypes between healthy human individuals. As to this clone: Its specificity is not known.

Positively selected for CCR7, the CD45RO-negative cells used as naive CD8 cells excluded terminally differentiated effector memory CD45RA+ cells. General study results and limits: Expectations were that clonotype sharing among donors would be affected by sequencing depth.

Assay used: immunoSEQ multiplex PCR; TCRdb lists only in-frame clones, some missing. The sample includes about 2.1 million clones, around 95% of them seen just once. This receptor was taken from a man younger than 35 in good health. Some clones in this sample may be carry-over from other donors' samples. The sample comprised naive CD8+ T cells from PBMCs.

CDR3 protein: CASSPEGAGTNYGYTF. Written as DNA, the CDR3 is TGCGCCAGCAGCCCGGAGGGGGCCGGAACTAACTATGGCTACACCTTC. The chain is built from TRBV4-1 and TRBJ1-2; TRBD1 agrees at 7 bases. Germline V CDR1 and CDR2: MGHRA, YSYEKL. J was trimmed by 0 bases and V by 4 bases; bases with no gene match: 8. CDR3 length equals 16 residues.